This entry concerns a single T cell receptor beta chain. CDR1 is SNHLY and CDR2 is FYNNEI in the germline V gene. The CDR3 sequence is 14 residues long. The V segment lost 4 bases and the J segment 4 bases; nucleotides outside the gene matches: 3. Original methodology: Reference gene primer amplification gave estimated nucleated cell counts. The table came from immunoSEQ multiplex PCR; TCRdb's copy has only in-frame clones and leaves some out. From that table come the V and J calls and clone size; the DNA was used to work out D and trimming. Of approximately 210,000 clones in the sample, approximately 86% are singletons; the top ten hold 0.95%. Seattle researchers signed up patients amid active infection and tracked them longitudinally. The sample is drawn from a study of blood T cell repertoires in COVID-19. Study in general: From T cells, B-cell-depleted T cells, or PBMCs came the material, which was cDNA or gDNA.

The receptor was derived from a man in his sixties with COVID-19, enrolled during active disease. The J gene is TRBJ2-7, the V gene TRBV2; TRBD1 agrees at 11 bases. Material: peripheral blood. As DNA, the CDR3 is TGTGCCAGCAGTGCGGGACAGGGGGTATACGAGCAGTACTTC. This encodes CASSAGQGVYEQYF.